This T cell receptor (beta chain) comes out of a study of T cells in women clearing cervical HPV infection. Concerning this clone: The read halts 3 residues ahead of the CDR3 end, with the missing end drawn from the germline J gene.

The CDR3 extends over 14 amino acids. Germline-derived CDR1 and CDR2 are ENHRY and SYGVKD. Method: immunoSEQ multiplex PCR; TCRdb's copy keeps in-frame clones and lacks some. The data show tens of thousands of clones, and the top ten clones hold 35% to 40%. The TCR originated in a woman aged 18 to 75 with a cervical HPV16 infection that either progressed to CIN3+ or cleared (not recorded which). The chain couples TRBV10-3 to TRBJ2-3; 11 bases map to TRBD2. The sequencing input was blood buffy coat. Incomplete CDR3 DNA: TGTGCCATCACCGATAGCGGGAGGGCCGGGACG. Translating gives CAITDSGRAGT. The CDR3 reads in full as CAITDSGRAGTQYF.